Following are 8 T cell receptor beta chains from one sample sequenced in a study of shared clonotypes between healthy human individuals. Repertoires were generated with immunoSEQ multiplex PCR, while TCRdb's copy carries only in-frame clones and drops some. Of approximately 1.1 million clones in the sample, approximately 80% were seen once. The sequenced sample was memory CD4+ T cells from PBMCs. Documented subset: CD45RA-negative fraction. These receptor sequences come from a man aged 18 to 35 in good health. Some clones in this sample may be carry-over from other donors' samples.

The V call is TRBV5-6, the J call TRBJ2-7; 9 bases line up with TRBD1. This CDR3 region has 15 residues. With 4 bases clipped from V and 4 bases from J, the junction kept 9 bases outside the gene matches. The germline gives CDR1 SGHDT, CDR2 YYEEEE. This CDR3 is CASSPDRGIEYEQYF. The CDR3 DNA sequence: TGTGCCAGCAGCCCTGACAGGGGGATAGAGTACGAGCAGTACTTC. Complete variable domain (other parts from reference TRBV5-6 and TRBJ2-7): DAGVTQSPTHLIKTRGQQVTLRCSPKSGHDTVSWYQQALGQGPQFIFQYYEEEERQRGNFPDRFSGHQFPNYSSELNVNALLLGDSALYLCASSPDRGIEYEQYFGPGTRLTVT.

In DNA, the CDR3 is TGTGCCAGCTCACAAAATTTTGGCCCGAGAGCCACAGATACGCAGTATTTT. Protein sequence: CASSQNFGPRATDTQYF. The chain couples TRBV18 to TRBJ2-3; no clear D. V lost 4 bases and J 2 bases, leaving 19 bases between the germline ends. The CDR3 has 17 amino acids. Germline assignment: CDR1 KGHSH and CDR2 LQKENI.

The rearrangement links TRBV2 to TRBJ2-2, with TRBD2 matching over 9 bases. The CDR3 runs to 18 residues. CDR1 SNHLY and CDR2 FYNNEI come from the germline V gene. Germline trimming cut 9 bases from V and 3 bases from J; bases unmatched to any gene: 17. The DNA for the CDR3 is TGTGCCAGTAACCGACGGCGGGAGGGCCCCGGTGACACCGGGGAGCTGTTTTTT. It translates to CASNRRREGPGDTGELFF.

The gene calls are TRBV7-8 and TRBJ2-5, with 7 bases fitting TRBD2. The V and J ends lost 2 bases and 2 bases, in that order; junction bases with no gene match: 5. This CDR3 has 15 amino acids. Per germline, CDR1 SGHVS and CDR2 FQNEAQ. CDR3 residues: CASSLSGTAQETQYF. The CDR3 coding sequence is TGTGCCAGCAGCTTAAGCGGGACGGCACAAGAGACCCAGTACTTC.

The chain couples TRBV9 to TRBJ2-3; 16 bases line up with TRBD2. The CDR3 runs 18 residues. Germline V CDR1 and CDR2: SGDLS, YYNGEE. With 0 bases clipped from V and 4 bases from J, the junction kept 5 bases outside the gene matches. The CDR3 coding sequence is TGTGCCAGCAGCGTAGGGGGACTAGCGGGAGGGGTGGCAGATACGCAGTATTTT. Translation gives CASSVGGLAGGVADTQYF. Full variable domain (missing parts from reference TRBV9 and TRBJ2-3): DSGVTQTPKHLITATGQRVTLRCSPRSGDLSVYWYQQSLDQGLQFLIQYYNGEERAKGNILERFSAQQFPDLHSELNLSSLELGDSALYFCASSVGGLAGGVADTQYFGPGTRLTVL.

This chain connects TRBV5-4 to TRBJ1-2, with D uncertain. CDR3 size: 13 residues. Germline CDR1 SGHNT, CDR2 YYREEE (reference sequence). Trimming pared 4 bases from V and 8 bases from J, leaving 15 bases between. CDR3 bases: TGTGCCAGCAGCCCACAGAGCCCCGGGGGCTACACCTTC. Protein: CASSPQSPGGYTF.

This chain joins TRBV6-1 and TRBJ1-2, with 7 nucleotides matching TRBD1. The junction had 7 bases not matched to a gene; V was cut back by 7 bases and J by 2 bases. This CDR3 region has 14 residues. Germline values: CDR1 MNHNS, CDR2 SASEGT. CDR3 sequence: CASTTGDRNYGYTF. In nucleotides, the CDR3 is TGTGCCAGCACCACCGGGGACAGAAACTATGGCTACACCTTC.

Details on this clone: One base away lies a much larger clone, so this may be a sequencing read error. The same CDR3 is also encoded by other DNA sequences in this sample. This chain links TRBV6-5 with TRBJ1-2, with D possibly matching TRBD1 (5 bases). V gave up 6 bases and J gave up 4 bases, with 12 bases separating them. Looked up from germline, CDR1 is MNHEY and CDR2 is SVGAGI. The CDR3 consists of 13 residues. CDR3 residues: CASSSGQGYGYTF. CDR3 DNA: TGTGCCAGCAGCTCGGGGCAGGGCTATGGCTACACCTTC.